Listed below are T cell receptor beta chains from one sample, sequenced in a study of cytomegalovirus exposure and HLA in healthy donors. Produced via immunoSEQ multiplex PCR; TCRdb's table is partial and in-frame only. The sample carries 90,000 to 110,000 clones, around 83% recorded once. Sequencing was done on a sample of PBMCs. The receptor source for this set is a woman younger than 30 in good health and CMV-seropositive. CDR3s include the opening cysteine and the closing phenylalanine or tryptophan. D genes are given only for firm matches. Some rows mark clone size as missing; the rest say once, few, many or name a class of expanded clone.

D gene,J gene,V gene,clone size,CDR3 protein,CDR3 DNA
-,TRBJ1-4,TRBV11-1,-,CASSRGGNEKLFF,TGTGCCAGCAGCAGGGGTGGAAATGAAAAACTGTTTTTT
-,TRBJ2-7,TRBV21-1,-,CASSKGIGAGDYEQYF,TGTGCCAGCAGCAAAGGGATTGGCGCGGGAGACTACGAGCAGTACTTC
TRBD2,TRBJ2-7,TRBV7-6,-,CASSRAGTNDYEQYF,TGTGCCAGCAGCCGAGCCGGGACTAATGACTACGAGCAGTACTTC
TRBD2,TRBJ2-1,TRBV6-5,-,CASSFRVAGGPRRQFF,TGTGCCAGCAGTTTTCGAGTAGCGGGGGGGCCCCGGCGGCAGTTCTTC
-,TRBJ1-5,TRBV11-2,-,CASSLVGRGGLEAQHF,TGTGCCAGCAGCTTAGTAGGACGGGGGGGACTTGAGGCCCAGCATTTT
-,TRBJ2-6,TRBV27,-,CASSTLTVSGANVLTF,TGTGCCAGCAGTACCCTGACAGTCTCTGGGGCCAACGTCCTGACTTTC
TRBD1,TRBJ1-1,TRBV5-5,-,CATMQGAMNTEAFF,TGTGCTACGATGCAGGGGGCCATGAACACTGAAGCTTTCTTT
-,TRBJ1-1,TRBV25-1,-,CASSDGQSSAEAFF,TGTGCCAGCAGTGACGGACAGTCTAGTGCTGAAGCTTTCTTT
TRBD1,TRBJ2-1,TRBV6-5,-,CASSYRLAGGNEQFF,TGTGCCAGCAGTTACCGTTTGGCAGGGGGCAATGAGCAGTTCTTC
-,TRBJ2-3,TRBV6-5,-,CASSYTNRDTQYF,TGTGCCAGCAGTTACACAAACCGAGATACGCAGTATTTT
-,TRBJ2-1,TRBV6-1,once,CASSEGGHEQFF,TGTGCCAGCAGTGAGGGGGGTCATGAGCAGTTCTTC
-,TRBJ1-5,TRBV9,-,CASSVGGQGLGQPQHF,TGTGCCAGCAGCGTAGGAGGGCAGGGACTCGGTCAGCCCCAGCATTTT
TRBD1,TRBJ2-7,TRBV28,-,CASRNRGALYEQYF,TGTGCCAGCCGGAACAGGGGGGCCCTCTACGAGCAGTACTTC